This T cell receptor (beta chain) was sequenced during a study of early stage breast cancer tumors. About the study: Around 10-fold was the mean read coverage per sample.

Germline V gene lookup returns CDR1 SGHRS and CDR2 YFSETQ. Trimming stripped 5 bases from V and 0 bases from J, with 12 bases between. CDR3 length equals 15 residues. The data were produced by immunoSEQ multiplex PCR, yet TCRdb's version contains in-frame clones alone and is incomplete. The data hold over 45,000 clones, with approximately 80% observed a single time. This clone has a handful of counts. This chain connects TRBV5-1 to TRBJ1-5; D might be TRBD1 (5 bases). Sequencing used blood. The TCR comes from a person aged 45 to 59 with breast cancer. The CDR3: CASSRDGFSNQPQHF. The CDR3 DNA is TGCGCCAGCAGTAGGGACGGGTTTAGCAATCAGCCCCAGCATTTT.